This TCR beta chain is drawn from a study of radiation and T cells in renal cell carcinoma. V was trimmed by 1 base and J by 1 base, leaving 15 bases between them. CDR3 length: 17 amino acids. CDR1 is SGHNT and CDR2 is YYREEE in the germline V gene (reference sequence). Time point reported: blood 4 weeks post-SBRT, at nephrectomy. The treatment was: 15 Gy SBRT to primary tumor, nephrectomy 4 weeks later. Some clones are missing from TCRdb's copy, which holds only in-frame ones; the method was immunoSEQ multiplex PCR. The table has 60,000 or so clones, around 80% seen once. The chain recombines TRBV5-4 with TRBJ1-5; a weak D match, TRBD1 (6 bases). This receptor was taken from a man between 60 and 75 years old with renal cell carcinoma. The source was blood, collected from a patient whose treatment included radiotherapy and nephrectomy. DNA for the CDR3: TGTGCCAGCAGCTTGAGGCGGACAGATAACAGCAATCAGCCCCAGCATTTT. Its protein is CASSLRRTDNSNQPQHF.